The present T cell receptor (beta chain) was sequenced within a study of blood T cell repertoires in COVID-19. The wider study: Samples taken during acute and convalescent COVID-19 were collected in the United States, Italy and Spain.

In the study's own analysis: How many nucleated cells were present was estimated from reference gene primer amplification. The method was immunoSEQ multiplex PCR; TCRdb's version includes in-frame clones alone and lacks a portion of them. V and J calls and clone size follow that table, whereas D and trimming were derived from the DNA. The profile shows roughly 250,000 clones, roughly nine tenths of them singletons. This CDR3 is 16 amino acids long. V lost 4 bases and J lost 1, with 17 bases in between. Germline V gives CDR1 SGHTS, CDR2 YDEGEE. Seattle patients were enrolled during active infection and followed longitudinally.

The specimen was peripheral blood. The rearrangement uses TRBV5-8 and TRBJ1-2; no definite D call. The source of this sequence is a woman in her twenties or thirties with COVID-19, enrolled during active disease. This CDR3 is CASSLVRSSGNYGYTF. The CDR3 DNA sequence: TGTGCCAGCAGCCTCGTGAGGTCCTCGGGTAACTATGGCTACACCTTC.